This record covers a single T cell receptor beta chain. Its antigen is still unknown. This sample stems from a study of Ad26.COV2.S vaccination and SARS-CoV-2 variants. Whole-study results and caveats: Spike-specific TCR breadth was greater in vaccine than placebo recipients. Placebo and vaccine recipients had non-spike TCR breadth that was similar.

Assay used: immunoSEQ multiplex PCR; TCRdb lists only in-frame clones, some missing. This table holds some 240,000 clones, around nine tenths found once. V was trimmed by 2 bases and J by 4 bases, leaving 10 bases between them. Germline CDR1 is SGHRS and CDR2 is YFSETQ. The CDR3 covers 14 residues. As for treatment: roughly 18 received Ad26.COV2.S at low or high dose, single or two shots; several received placebo; per-sample allocation not given. Samples analyzed were those drawn on day 63 after the first vaccine or placebo injection. This TCR was recovered from a person aged 18-60 years who received the Ad26.COV2.S COVID-19 vaccine or a placebo. The chain joins TRBV5-1 to TRBJ2-1; perhaps TRBD2 as D (6 bases). Sequences were derived from peripheral blood, sampled in a trial of Ad26.COV2.S vaccine versus placebo. The CDR3: CASSFFAGYNEQFF. The CDR3 nucleotides read TGCGCCAGCAGCTTCTTCGCGGGGTACAATGAGCAGTTCTTC.